This TCR beta chain was profiled in a study of sequential checkpoint blockade in melanoma. Overall study: Maintenance nivolumab came after either treatment sequence. DNA from 91 pretreatment tumor samples underwent TCRβ immunosequencing. Broader study findings: Patients with week-13 increases in T-cell fraction and clonality benefited about 30 times more often.

Treatment given: randomized to nivolumab then ipilimumab (arm A) or the reverse (arm B). DNA-damaging chemotherapy had not been given to any patient beforehand. A few counts support this clone. Its antigen is currently unknown. The junction departs from germline at one end; a sequencing error may be responsible. Germline V gene sequence: CDR1 SGHVS, CDR2 FNYEAQ. The CDR3 consists of 16 residues. Assay: immunoSEQ multiplex PCR; the TCRdb copy retains only in-frame clones and omits some. Of roughly 20,000 clones in the sample, 27% were seen once. The input for sequencing was tumor tissue (inferred from file names), taken from a patient given nivolumab and ipilimumab in sequence. The rearrangement uses TRBV7-6 and TRBJ2-5; a weak D match, TRBD2 (6 bases). The receptor's source is a human donor with melanoma. The CDR3 DNA is TGTGCTAGCAGCTTAAATGCCCCTGGGGGGCAAGAGACCCAGTACTTC. This gives the protein CASSLNAPGGQETQYF.